The 3 T cell receptor beta chains presented below share a single source sample, sequenced in a study of blood T cell repertoires in COVID-19 (dated by TCRdb to about 2020). The method was the immunoSEQ multiplex PCR assay. TCRdb carries this immuneACCESS record with in-frame sequences only. Its versions omit some clonotypes, under half of them owing to an unresolved V gene in the studies checked, with the rest unexplained. The sample yields 150,000 to 200,000 clones; around 90% were counted once. The ten largest clonotypes hold roughly a fifth of the sample. The sequenced sample consisted of peripheral blood. The receptors were gathered from a man aged 55 to 70 with active or convalescent COVID-19.

There are a few counts of this clone. This chain uses TRBV6-1 with TRBJ1-3; D is unresolved. V lost 1 base and J 0 bases, leaving 7 bases between the germline ends. From germline, CDR1 is MNHNS and CDR2 SASEGT. The CDR3 has 15 amino acids. DNA for the CDR3: TGTGCCAGCAGTGAAGACAGCTACTCTGGAAACACCATATATTTT. Translation gives CASSEDSYSGNTIYF.

This chain's CDR3 is CASRLGPRAGEQFF. CDR3 coding DNA: TGTGCCAGCAGGCTAGGCCCCCGGGCAGGGGAGCAGTTCTTC. The J gene is TRBJ2-1, the V gene TRBV6-6; D might be TRBD1 (5 bases). V was trimmed by 6 bases and J by 10 bases, leaving 19 bases between them. CDR1 is MNHNY, CDR2 SVGAGI, per germline (reference sequence). The CDR3 extends over 14 amino acids.

This chain links TRBV5-1 with TRBJ2-1; 10 bases are a match to TRBD1. The CDR3 sequence is 17 residues long. Germline CDR1 reads SGHRS; CDR2 reads YFSETQ. Germline trimming cut 1 base from V and 8 bases from J; bases unmatched to any gene: 12. The CDR3 loop is CASSLLTGGSVGDEQFF. CDR3 DNA sequence: TGCGCCAGCAGCTTGTTGACAGGGGGCTCAGTGGGCGATGAGCAGTTCTTC. Using reference TRBV5-1 and TRBJ2-1 for the parts outside the CDR3, the full variable domain is KAGVTQTPRYLIKTRGQQVTLSCSPISGHRSVSWYQQTPGQGLQFLFEYFSETQRNKGNFPGRFSGRQFSNSRSEMNVSTLELGDSALYLCASSLLTGGSVGDEQFFGPGTRLTVL.